This TCR beta chain stems from a study of cytomegalovirus exposure and HLA in healthy donors (dated 2017 in TCRdb). With respect to the entire study: An earlier analysis of approximately 590 of the donors reported roughly 270 Gb of sequence data and 117 million unique TCR beta sequences from roughly 200 million T cells. An early release covering 550 to 650 HLA-typed donors comprised 300 to 350 gigabases of sequencing data and approximately 85 million unique TCR sequences. Among the 398 genotyped donors, 81% belonged to the genetic ancestry cluster associated with self-reported Caucasian donors. The study aimed to test whether signatures of past pathogen exposure could be identified by cataloging public T cell receptors. Using immunosequencing, the study profiled T cell repertoires from about 650 subjects and related those repertoires to cytomegalovirus serostatus. In addition to the first cohort of roughly 670 subjects, a separate validation cohort of 100 to 150 different subjects was used. The study combined high-throughput TCR immunosequencing, statistical association of individual TCRs with disease status, and machine learning to predict cytomegalovirus infection status. A later analysis re-analyzed previously published TCR beta repertoires from 550 to 700 donors and added high-resolution HLA genotyping to study TCR occurrence patterns. The later analysis used no new phenotypic data to find candidate immune exposures, relying instead on TCR beta sequences and their occurrence across donors. To decide whether each TCR beta V gene segment behaved as functional or pseudogenic, an earlier analysis of fewer than 750 of the donors relied on high-throughput TCR beta sequencing. Donor age, sex, ethnicity and CMV serostatus were compiled alongside the repertoire data. Genome-wide SNP genotypes for about 55% of the roughly 670 donors were used in a later genetic analysis, which treated that subset as a discovery cohort. Every discovery cohort repertoire had been produced on one sequencing platform. Class I and class II HLA loci were covered by the typing at four-digit resolution. Typing coverage varied by locus: roughly 629-640 donors for A, B, C, DRB1 and DQB1; more than 500 for DQA1; nearly 610 for DPA1; fewer than 480 for DPB1. Four to six DR-DQ haplotypes were handled as single units for association and clustering, since linkage in the cohort was strong. Among approximately 370 genotyped donors of the cohort, an average of about 240,000 unique TCR beta nucleotide sequences was sequenced per donor, of which about 18% were non-productive. General conclusions and limits of the study: At a false discovery rate of 0.05, a later analysis linked under 20,000 TCR beta sequences to specific HLA alleles. Across donors, most TCR sequences were observed very rarely, whereas some public TCRs were present in many individuals. In a later analysis, several top co-occurrence clusters were reported to appear linked to parvovirus B19, influenza, CMV and Epstein-Barr virus. A total of around 150 TCR beta chains were listed by the study as associated with cytomegalovirus. In vitro tests confirmed that a few of the cytomegalovirus-associated TCR beta chains recognize cytomegalovirus antigens. A later genetic analysis associated a missense DCLRE1C variant with V-gene and J-gene trimming of TCR beta chains, and an independent cohort replicated the association. According to the authors, the approach could potentially be generalized to other disease states and immunological phenotypes. A further reported finding was that TCR beta sequences accurately predicted the HLA-A and HLA-B alleles for most subjects in the first cohort. Broadly in line with IMGT annotations, most TCR beta V segments showed up in productive rearrangements about 90% or about 30% of the time in an earlier analysis of approximately 640 of the donors. In a later analysis, TCR association rates were found to vary across HLA loci, with the most associated TCRs seen for DRB1 alleles and the fewest for HLA-C alleles. A later genetic analysis reported fewer N-insertions in productive TCRs among donors in an Asian-associated ancestry cluster than the 666-donor mean. HLA typing was unavailable for some donors at each locus, so association tests used only the typed subset. CMV serostatus was the only immune exposure information available for the cohort. In a later analysis, HLA-associated TCR beta chains showed more clonal expansion and lower generation probabilities than non-associated chains that were equally common. A cluster of highly shared sequence variants was judged likely to represent a technical artifact of the sequencing pipeline. Some IMGT-functional V segments, including TRBV6-2 and TRBV6-3, could not be distinguished by the 87-base-pair reads and were therefore excluded. Strong co-occurrence of HLA alleles, especially DR and DQ, made assigning TCR associations to individual alleles difficult. Correlated functional status among segregating V segments might be attributable to linkage disequilibrium, but an unknown experimental factor could not be ruled out. Sequencing depth was assumed to be roughly uniform across donors in the presence/absence analyses, though that assumption may not hold. In both the original and validation cohorts, the classifier was reported to diagnose cytomegalovirus status with high specificity and sensitivity. In this cohort, only TCR beta chains were sequenced, and detectable features were limited by the absence of alpha or paired-chain data. Because counts were too low, more than 15 rarely observed V segments, including chromosome 9 orphons, were excluded from the earlier analysis of some 540 of the donors. According to a later analysis, most CMV-associated TCR beta chains appeared to be HLA-restricted, and the HLA associations seemed to be driven largely by CMV exposure.

Trimmed from V: 3 bases; trimmed from J: 0 bases; junction bases lacking a gene match: 4. There are 15 amino acids in the CDR3, from cysteine to phenylalanine inclusive. The kept DNA is CDR3 alone, 45 bases in frame from the first base. CDR1 and CDR2 were assigned from the germline V gene as MNHNS and SASEGT. The cohort consisted of approximately 690 healthy bone marrow donors. At the time of sampling, every cohort member was nominally healthy, though immune exposures that went unrecorded were likely present. The donor was CMV seronegative and belonged to the group of more than 300 seronegative cohort members. A peripheral blood sample was provided by each donor, and peripheral blood mononuclear cells were used for TCR beta sequencing. Genomic DNA was extracted from the blood cell samples with the Qiagen DNeasy Blood Extraction Kit. Library preparation was by the immunoSEQ multiplex PCR assay. The multiplex PCR relied on a mix of 60 forward primers for TCR Vbeta segments and 13 reverse primers for TCR Jbeta segments. Amplification of the CDR3 region of rearranged TCR beta genes was performed with a multiplex PCR assay on genomic DNA. The amplified TCR beta libraries were sequenced on the Illumina HiSeq System as 87-base-pair reads. On the study's bioinformatics: Across the roughly 700 repertoires, a later analysis counted tens of millions of unique TCR beta chains, around 10 million of which were shared by at least two donors. Raw reads were error-corrected and collapsed into unique sequences with a nearest-neighbor algorithm that merged closely related sequences to remove PCR and sequencing errors. V, D and J gene segments were assigned by aligning CDR3 sequences to IMGT reference sequences. For a sequence to be retained, a match of at least six nucleotides to both a V gene segment and a J gene segment was required. A rearrangement was called productive if the CDR3 had no stop codons and remained in frame with V and J, and every other rearrangement was called non-productive. Following IMGT convention, CDR3 was defined as the stretch from the second conserved V-encoded cysteine to the conserved J-encoded phenylalanine. In an earlier analysis of 500 to 650 of the donors, sequences lacking an unambiguous match to a single V gene segment were excluded. In an earlier analysis of almost 600 of the donors, a V segment was called functional when productive rearrangements were above 56.7%, and segregating when the standard deviation between donors exceeded 5%. A statistical classification framework was developed to diagnose cytomegalovirus status using the catalog of TCR beta chain sequences. A later analysis assigned V and J genes by comparing TCR nucleotide sequences with IMGT/GENE-DB human TR gene sequences. In a later analysis, CDR3 sequences and most-parsimonious VDJ recombination scenarios were assigned using the TCRdist pipeline. In a later analysis, each TCR beta chain was defined by its CDR3 amino acid sequence together with its V-gene family, and reads lacking a unique V-gene family were excluded. To address suspected cross-contamination and a sequencing artifact, a later analysis removed 592 highly shared, low-generation-probability nucleotide sequences. For each public chain, a later analysis derived a clonal expansion index from normalized ranks of inferred template counts within each repertoire. Generation probabilities in a later analysis came from a VDJ recombination model fitted to out-of-frame rearrangements, and those results were checked against IGoR. In a later analysis, hypergeometric tests were used to score TCR-TCR, TCR-HLA and TCR-CMV co-occurrence, with a repertoire-size bias correction applied to TCR pairs. In a later analysis, false discovery rates were estimated by permuting HLA or CMV assignments 20 times. In a later analysis, co-occurring TCRs were grouped using DBSCAN, with TCRdist sequence similarity added in when clustering inside HLA-allele-positive subsets. For co-occurrence clustering, repertoires with fewer than 30,000 or more than 120,000 public chains were excluded, along with five repertoires with anomalous nucleotide sharing. The immuneACCESS repertoire file appears here via TCRdb, limited to in-frame rearrangements. These files lack a portion of the clones; in checked studies, under half of the deficit traces to unresolved V genes, and the cause of the others is not known. The V and J calls and clone size come from that table; D and trimming were worked out from the DNA. Present in this sample are 170,000 or so clones, roughly 80% of which were seen just once. Jointly, the top ten make up 1.6% of the sample.

This clone was counted a few times. Its antigen is currently not known. No clone much larger than this one lies a single base away; base qualities are absent. This receptor chain uses TRBV6-1 and TRBJ1-1, with TRBD1 identical over 7 junction bases. Material: PBMCs. The source is a man over 45 in good health and CMV-seronegative. Read as DNA, the sequence is TGTGCCAGCAGTGAGCCGGGACAGATGAACACTGAAGCTTTCTTT. The resulting protein is CASSEPGQMNTEAFF.